This TCR beta chain was profiled in a study of memory CD4+ T cells and cytomegalovirus serostatus. About the study: Healthy Belgian adult donors included roughly ten CMV-positive and some 24 CMV-negative people. General study points: Repertoires predicted CMV serostatus with median bootstrapped AUC of approximately 0.94. The CMV-associated TCR signature appears largely within the CD4+ memory repertoire.

Comments on this clone: The antigen is unknown.

As handled by the study authors: After removing out-of-frame reads, approximately 2.2 million distinct TCRbeta sequences remained. The repertoire was sequenced with immunoSEQ multiplex PCR; TCRdb's copy has only in-frame clones and lacks some. V, J and clone size were drawn from that table, and D and trimming were deduced from the DNA. Counted here are about 57,000 clones, around 79% occurring once; the ten biggest clones make up approximately 0.8%. The sort gate was single viable CD3+CD4+CD8-CD45RO+ cells for memory CD4+ T cells. CDR1 and CDR2 from the germline V gene are SGHRS and YFSETQ. The V end was cut by 2 bases, the J end by 1 base, with 7 bases between. The CDR3 extends over 15 amino acids.

This sequence was found in an adult in good health and CMV-seronegative. The J gene is TRBJ2-6, the V gene TRBV5-1, with unresolved D. Material for sequencing was memory CD4+ T cells from blood. DNA of the CDR3: TGCGCCAGCAGCTTTGGTACGTCTGGGGCCAACGTCCTGACTTTC. Its protein is CASSFGTSGANVLTF.